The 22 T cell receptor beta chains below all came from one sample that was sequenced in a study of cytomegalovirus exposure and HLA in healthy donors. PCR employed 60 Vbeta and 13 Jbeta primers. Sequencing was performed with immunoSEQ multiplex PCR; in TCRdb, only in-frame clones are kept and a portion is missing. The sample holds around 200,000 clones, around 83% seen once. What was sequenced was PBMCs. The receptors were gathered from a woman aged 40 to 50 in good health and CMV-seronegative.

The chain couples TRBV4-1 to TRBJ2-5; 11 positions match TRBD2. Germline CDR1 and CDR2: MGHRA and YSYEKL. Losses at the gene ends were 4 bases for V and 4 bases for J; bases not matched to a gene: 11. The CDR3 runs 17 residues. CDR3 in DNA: TGCGCCAGCAGCCCCCAACTAGCGGGAGTTTTCGGAGAGACCCAGTACTTC. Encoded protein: CASSPQLAGVFGETQYF.

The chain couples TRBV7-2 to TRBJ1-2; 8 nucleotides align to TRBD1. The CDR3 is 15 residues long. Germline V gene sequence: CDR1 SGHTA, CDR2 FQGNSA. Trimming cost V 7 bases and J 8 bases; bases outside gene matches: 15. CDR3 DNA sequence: TGTGCCAGCAACCACTACGGACAGGGCGGGGAAGGCTACACCTTC. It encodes CASNHYGQGGEGYTF.

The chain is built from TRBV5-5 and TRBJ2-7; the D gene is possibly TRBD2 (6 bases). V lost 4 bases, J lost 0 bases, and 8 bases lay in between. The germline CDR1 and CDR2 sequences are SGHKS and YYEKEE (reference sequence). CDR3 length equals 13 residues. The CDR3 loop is CASSGGNSYEQYF. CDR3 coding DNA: TGTGCCAGCAGCGGGGGGAACTCCTACGAGCAGTACTTC.

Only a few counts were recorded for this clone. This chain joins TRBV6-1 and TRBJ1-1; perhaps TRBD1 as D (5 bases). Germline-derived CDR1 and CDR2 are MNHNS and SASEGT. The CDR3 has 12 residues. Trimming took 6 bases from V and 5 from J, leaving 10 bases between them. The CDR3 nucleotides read TGTGCCAGCAGCTTACGGGGGACTGAAGCTTTCTTT. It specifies CASSLRGTEAFF.

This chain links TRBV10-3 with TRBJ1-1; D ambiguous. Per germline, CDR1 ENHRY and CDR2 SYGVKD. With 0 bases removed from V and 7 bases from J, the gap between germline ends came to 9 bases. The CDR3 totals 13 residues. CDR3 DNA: TGTGCCATCAGTGAGTCGTATGCCGGTGAAGCTTTCTTT. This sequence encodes CAISESYAGEAFF.

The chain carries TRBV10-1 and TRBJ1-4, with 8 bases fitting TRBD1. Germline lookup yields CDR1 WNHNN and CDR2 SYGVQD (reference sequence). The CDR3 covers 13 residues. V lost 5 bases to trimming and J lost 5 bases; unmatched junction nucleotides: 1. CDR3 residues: CASSRTGNEKLFF. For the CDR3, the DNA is TGCGCCAGCAGTCGGACAGGGAATGAAAAACTGTTTTTT.

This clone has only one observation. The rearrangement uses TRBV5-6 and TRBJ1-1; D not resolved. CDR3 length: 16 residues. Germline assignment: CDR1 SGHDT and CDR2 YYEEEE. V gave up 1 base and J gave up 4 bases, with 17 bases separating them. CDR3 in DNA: TGTGCCAGCAGCTTGCTACCGACGAGGGCGGGCACTGAAGCTTTCTTT. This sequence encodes CASSLLPTRAGTEAFF.

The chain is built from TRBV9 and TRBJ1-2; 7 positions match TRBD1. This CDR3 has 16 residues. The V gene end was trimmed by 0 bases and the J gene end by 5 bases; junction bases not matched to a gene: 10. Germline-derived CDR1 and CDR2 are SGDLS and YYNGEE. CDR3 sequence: CASSVGSGGRGYGYTF. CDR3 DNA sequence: TGTGCCAGCAGCGTAGGTTCAGGGGGGCGAGGATATGGCTACACCTTC.

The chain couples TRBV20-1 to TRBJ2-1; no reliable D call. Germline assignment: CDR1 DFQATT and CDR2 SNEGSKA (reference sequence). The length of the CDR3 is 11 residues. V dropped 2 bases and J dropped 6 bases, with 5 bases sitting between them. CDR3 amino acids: CSARLANEQFF. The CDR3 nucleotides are TGCAGTGCTAGATTAGCCAATGAGCAGTTCTTC.

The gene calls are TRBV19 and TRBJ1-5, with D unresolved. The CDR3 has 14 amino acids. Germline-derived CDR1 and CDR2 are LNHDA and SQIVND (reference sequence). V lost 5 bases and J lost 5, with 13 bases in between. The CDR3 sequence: CASSPLQRDQPQHF. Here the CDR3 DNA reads TGTGCCAGTAGTCCGCTTCAACGGGATCAGCCCCAGCATTTT.

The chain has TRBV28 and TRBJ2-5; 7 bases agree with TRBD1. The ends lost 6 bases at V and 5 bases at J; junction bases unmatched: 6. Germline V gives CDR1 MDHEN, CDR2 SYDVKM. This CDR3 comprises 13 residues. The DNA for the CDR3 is TGTGCCAGCAGGAGACAGGGTGGCGAGACCCAGTACTTC. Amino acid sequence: CASRRQGGETQYF.

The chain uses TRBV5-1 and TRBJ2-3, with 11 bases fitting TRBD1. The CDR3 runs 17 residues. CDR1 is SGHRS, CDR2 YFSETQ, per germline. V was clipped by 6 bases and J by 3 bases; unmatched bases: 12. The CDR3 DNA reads TGCGCCAGCACCCTTTTCACCGGGACAGGGGGTACAGATACGCAGTATTTT. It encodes CASTLFTGTGGTDTQYF. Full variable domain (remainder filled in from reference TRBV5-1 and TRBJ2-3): KAGVTQTPRYLIKTRGQQVTLSCSPISGHRSVSWYQQTPGQGLQFLFEYFSETQRNKGNFPGRFSGRQFSNSRSEMNVSTLELGDSALYLCASTLFTGTGGTDTQYFGPGTRLTVL.

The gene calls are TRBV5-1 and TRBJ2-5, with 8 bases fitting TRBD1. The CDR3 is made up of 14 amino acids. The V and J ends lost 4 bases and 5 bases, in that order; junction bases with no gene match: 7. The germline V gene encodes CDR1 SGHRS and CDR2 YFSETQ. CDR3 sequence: CASSLGTGAETQYF. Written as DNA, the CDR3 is TGCGCCAGCAGCCTCGGGACAGGTGCGGAGACCCAGTACTTC. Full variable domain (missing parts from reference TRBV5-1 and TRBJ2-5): KAGVTQTPRYLIKTRGQQVTLSCSPISGHRSVSWYQQTPGQGLQFLFEYFSETQRNKGNFPGRFSGRQFSNSRSEMNVSTLELGDSALYLCASSLGTGAETQYFGPGTRLLVL.

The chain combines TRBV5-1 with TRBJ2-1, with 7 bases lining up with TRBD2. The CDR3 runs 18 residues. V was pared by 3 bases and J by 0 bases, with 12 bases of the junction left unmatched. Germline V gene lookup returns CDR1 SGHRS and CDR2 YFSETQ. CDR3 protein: CASSYQPRTGGSYNEQFF. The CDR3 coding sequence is TGCGCCAGCAGCTACCAACCGCGCACGGGGGGCTCCTACAATGAGCAGTTCTTC.

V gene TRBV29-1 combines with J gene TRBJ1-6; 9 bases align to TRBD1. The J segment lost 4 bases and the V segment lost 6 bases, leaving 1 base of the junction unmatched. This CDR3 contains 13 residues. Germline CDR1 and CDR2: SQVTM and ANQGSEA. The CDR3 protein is CSVGQGYNSPLHF. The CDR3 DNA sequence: TGCAGCGTCGGACAGGGGTATAATTCACCCCTCCACTTT.

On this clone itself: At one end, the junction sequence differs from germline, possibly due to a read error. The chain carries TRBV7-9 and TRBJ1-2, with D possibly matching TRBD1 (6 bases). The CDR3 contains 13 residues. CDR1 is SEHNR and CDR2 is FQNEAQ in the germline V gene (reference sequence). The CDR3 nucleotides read TGTTCCAGCAGCTTAGTTGGGGGGGGCCGCTACACCTTC. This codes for CSSSLVGGGRYTF.

In DNA form, the CDR3 reads TGTGCCTCCACCACAGGGAAGGGAGAAAAACTGTTTTTT. It is translated as CASTTGKGEKLFF. The chain uses TRBV30 and TRBJ1-4, with D possibly matching TRBD1 (6 bases). This CDR3 comprises 13 residues. The ends were cut back, 7 bases at V and 8 bases at J, with 17 bases in the middle. CDR1 is GTSNPN and CDR2 is SVGIG in the germline V gene (reference sequence).

CDR3 sequence reads: CASSLYSEQYF. CDR3 nucleotides: TGCGCCAGCAGCTTGTATTCCGAGCAGTACTTC. The rearrangement links TRBV5-1 to TRBJ2-7; no definite D call. Looked up from germline, CDR1 is SGHRS and CDR2 is YFSETQ. There are 11 residues in the CDR3. Trimming took 1 base from V and 6 from J, leaving 5 bases between them.

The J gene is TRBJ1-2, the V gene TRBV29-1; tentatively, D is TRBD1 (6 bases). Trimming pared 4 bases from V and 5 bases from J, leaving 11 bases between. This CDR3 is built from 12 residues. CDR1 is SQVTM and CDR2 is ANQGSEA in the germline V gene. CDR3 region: CSVGGGRYGYTF. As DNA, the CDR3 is TGCAGCGTTGGGGGGGGCCGGTATGGCTACACCTTC. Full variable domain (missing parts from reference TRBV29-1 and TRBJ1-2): SAVISQKPSRDICQRGTSLTIQCQVDSQVTMMFWYRQQPGQSLTLIATANQGSEATYESGFVIDKFPISRPNLTFSTLTVSNMSPEDSSIYLCSVGGGRYGYTFGSGTRLTVV.

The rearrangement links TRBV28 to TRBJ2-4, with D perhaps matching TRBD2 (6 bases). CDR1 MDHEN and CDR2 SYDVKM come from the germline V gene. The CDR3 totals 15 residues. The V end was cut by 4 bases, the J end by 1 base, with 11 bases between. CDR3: CASSSLEGAKNIQYF. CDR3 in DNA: TGTGCCAGCAGTTCCTTGGAGGGGGCCAAAAACATTCAGTACTTC. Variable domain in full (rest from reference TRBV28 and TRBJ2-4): DVKVTQSSRYLVKRTGEKVFLECVQDMDHENMFWYRQDPGLGLRLIYFSYDVKMKEKGDIPEGYSVSREKKERFSLILESASTNQTSMYLCASSSLEGAKNIQYFGAGTRLSVL.

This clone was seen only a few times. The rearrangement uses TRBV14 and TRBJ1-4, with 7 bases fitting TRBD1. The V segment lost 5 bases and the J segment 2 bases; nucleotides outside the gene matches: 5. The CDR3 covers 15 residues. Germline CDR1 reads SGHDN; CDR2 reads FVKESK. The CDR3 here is CASSIQQGTNEKLFF. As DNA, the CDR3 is TGTGCCAGCAGCATTCAACAGGGGACTAATGAAAAACTGTTTTTT. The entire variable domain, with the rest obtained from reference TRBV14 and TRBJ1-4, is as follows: EAGVTQFPSHSVIEKGQTVTLRCDPISGHDNLYWYRRVMGKEIKFLLHFVKESKQDESGMPNNRFLAERTGGTYSTLKVQPAELEDSGVYFCASSIQQGTNEKLFFGSGTQLSVL.

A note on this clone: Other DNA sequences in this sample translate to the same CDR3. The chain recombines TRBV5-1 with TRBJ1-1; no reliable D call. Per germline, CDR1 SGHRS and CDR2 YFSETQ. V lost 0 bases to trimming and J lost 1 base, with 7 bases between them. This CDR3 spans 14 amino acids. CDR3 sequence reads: CASSLGSGNTEAFF. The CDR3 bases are TGCGCCAGCAGCTTGGGATCAGGGAACACTGAAGCTTTCTTT.